Detailed here is one T cell receptor beta chain. Its specificity is unknown. This record belongs to a study of shared clonotypes between healthy human individuals. Notes on the study in general: Clonotypes which were not shared had lower generation probabilities than clonotypes that all four donors shared.

The assay used deep level. Over several immunoSEQ plates, each subset's genomic DNA was distributed in even portions. Per the original data handling: Junction-only immunoSEQ data arrived without quality scores, meaning filtering differed. Method: immunoSEQ multiplex PCR; TCRdb's copy keeps in-frame clones and lacks some. V and J calls and clone size are those listed in that table; D and trimming were worked out from the DNA. The table lists fewer than 1.4 million clones, more than 75% of them singletons. Sequenced: memory CD4+ T cells from PBMCs. Specified subset: CD45RA-negative fraction. This TCR was sampled from a man in his late teens or twenties in good health. Some clones in this sample may be carry-over from other donors' samples.

CDR3 region: CAINNPTAGDYGYTF. The CDR3 DNA follows: TGTGCCATCAATAATCCGACGGCCGGGGACTATGGCTACACCTTC. V usage is TRBV10-3 and J usage is TRBJ1-2; D ambiguous. The CDR3 has 15 residues. Trimming removed 7 bases from V and 3 bases from J, with 18 bases in between. CDR1 and CDR2 (germline): ENHRY, SYGVKD.